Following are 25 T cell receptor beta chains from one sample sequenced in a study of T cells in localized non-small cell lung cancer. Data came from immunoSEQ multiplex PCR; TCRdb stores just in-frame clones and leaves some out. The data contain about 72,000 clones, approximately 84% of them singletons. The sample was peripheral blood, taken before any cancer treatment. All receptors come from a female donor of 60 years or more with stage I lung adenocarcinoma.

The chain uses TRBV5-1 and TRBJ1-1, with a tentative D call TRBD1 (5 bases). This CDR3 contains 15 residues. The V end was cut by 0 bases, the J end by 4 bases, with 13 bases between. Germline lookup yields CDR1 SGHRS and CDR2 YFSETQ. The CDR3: CASSLGVSGGTEAFF. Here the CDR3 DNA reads TGCGCCAGCAGCTTGGGAGTGTCGGGGGGCACTGAAGCTTTCTTT.

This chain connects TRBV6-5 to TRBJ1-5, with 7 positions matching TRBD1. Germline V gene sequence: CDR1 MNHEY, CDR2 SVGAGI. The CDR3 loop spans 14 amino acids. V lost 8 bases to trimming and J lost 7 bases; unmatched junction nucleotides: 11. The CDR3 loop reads CASGRDSSRQPQHF. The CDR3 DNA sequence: TGTGCCAGCGGACGGGACAGTTCTAGGCAGCCCCAGCATTTT.

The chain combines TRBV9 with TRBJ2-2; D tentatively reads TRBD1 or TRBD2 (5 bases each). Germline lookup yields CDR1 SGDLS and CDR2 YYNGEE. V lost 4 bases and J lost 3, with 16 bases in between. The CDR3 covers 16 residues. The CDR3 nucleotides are TGTGCCAGCAGCCCCCATGGGGGAGAGGACACCGGGGAGCTGTTTTTT. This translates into CASSPHGGEDTGELFF.

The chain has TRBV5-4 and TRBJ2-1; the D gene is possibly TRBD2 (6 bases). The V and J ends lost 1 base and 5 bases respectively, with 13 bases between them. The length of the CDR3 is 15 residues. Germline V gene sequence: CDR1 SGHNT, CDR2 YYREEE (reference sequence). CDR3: CASSLFERANNEQFF. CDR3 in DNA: TGTGCCAGCAGCTTGTTTGAGCGGGCAAACAATGAGCAGTTCTTC.

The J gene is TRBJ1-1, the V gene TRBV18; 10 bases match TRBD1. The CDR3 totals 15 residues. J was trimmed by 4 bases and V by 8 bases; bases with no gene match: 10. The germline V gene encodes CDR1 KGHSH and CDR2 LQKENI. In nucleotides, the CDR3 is TGTGCCAGCCATGCGGGGGGGGACAGGGGCACTGAAGCTTTCTTT. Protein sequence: CASHAGGDRGTEAFF.

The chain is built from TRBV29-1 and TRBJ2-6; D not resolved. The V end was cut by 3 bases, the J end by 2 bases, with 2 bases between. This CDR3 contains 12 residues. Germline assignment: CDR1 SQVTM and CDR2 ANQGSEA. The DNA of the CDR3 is TGCAGCGTTGATACTGGGGCCAACGTCCTGACTTTC. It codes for CSVDTGANVLTF.

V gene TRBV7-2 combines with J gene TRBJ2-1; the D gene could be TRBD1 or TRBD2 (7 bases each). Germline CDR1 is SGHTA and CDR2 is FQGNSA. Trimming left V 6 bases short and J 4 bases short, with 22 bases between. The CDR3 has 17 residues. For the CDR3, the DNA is TGTGCCAGCAGTTACCTAATCGGGGGGACAGCGTACAATGAGCAGTTCTTC. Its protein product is CASSYLIGGTAYNEQFF.

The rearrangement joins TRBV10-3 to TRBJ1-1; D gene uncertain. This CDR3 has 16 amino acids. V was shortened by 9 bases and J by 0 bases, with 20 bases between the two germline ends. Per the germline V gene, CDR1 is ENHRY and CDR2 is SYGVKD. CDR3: CAISPTPTTMNTEAFF. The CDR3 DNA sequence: TGTGCCATATCCCCCACACCCACGACAATGAACACTGAAGCTTTCTTT.

The CDR3 here is CASSLEGLALSPDTQYF. Here the CDR3 DNA reads TGCGCCAGCAGCCTAGAGGGACTAGCGTTGAGTCCAGATACGCAGTATTTT. This chain joins TRBV5-1 and TRBJ2-3, with 10 positions matching TRBD2. The CDR3 consists of 17 residues. Trimming at V came to 4 bases and at J to 4 bases, leaving 12 bases not matched to a gene. Germline V gives CDR1 SGHRS, CDR2 YFSETQ.

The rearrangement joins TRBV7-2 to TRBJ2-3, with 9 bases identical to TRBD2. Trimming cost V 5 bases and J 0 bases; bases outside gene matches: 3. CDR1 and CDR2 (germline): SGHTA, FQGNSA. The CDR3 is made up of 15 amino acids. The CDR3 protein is CASSPTSGSTDTQYF. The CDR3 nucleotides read TGTGCCAGCAGCCCGACTAGCGGAAGCACAGATACGCAGTATTTT.

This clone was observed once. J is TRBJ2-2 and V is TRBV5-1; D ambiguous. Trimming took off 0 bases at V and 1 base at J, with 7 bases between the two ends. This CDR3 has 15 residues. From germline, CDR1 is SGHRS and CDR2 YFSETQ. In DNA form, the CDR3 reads TGCGCCAGCAGCTTGGCCATGGGGAACACCGGGGAGCTGTTTTTT. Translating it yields CASSLAMGNTGELFF.

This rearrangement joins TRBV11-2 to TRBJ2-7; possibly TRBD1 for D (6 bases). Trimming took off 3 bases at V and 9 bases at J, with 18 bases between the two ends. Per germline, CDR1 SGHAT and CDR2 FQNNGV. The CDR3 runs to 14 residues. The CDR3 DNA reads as TGTGCCAGCAGCTTGCACCCGACAGGCGTAGTGCAGTACTTC. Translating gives CASSLHPTGVVQYF.

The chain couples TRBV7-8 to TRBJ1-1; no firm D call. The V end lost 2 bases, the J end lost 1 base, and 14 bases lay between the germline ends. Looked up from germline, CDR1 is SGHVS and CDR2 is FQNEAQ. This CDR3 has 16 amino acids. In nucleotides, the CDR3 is TGTGCCAGCAGCTTACTTCGATCAGAATCGAACACTGAAGCTTTCTTT. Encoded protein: CASSLLRSESNTEAFF.

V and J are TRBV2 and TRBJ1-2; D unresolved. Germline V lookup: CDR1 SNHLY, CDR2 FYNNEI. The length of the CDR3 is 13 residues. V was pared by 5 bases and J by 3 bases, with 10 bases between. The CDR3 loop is CASSKETDYGYTF. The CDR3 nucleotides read TGTGCCAGCAGTAAGGAAACGGACTATGGCTACACCTTC.

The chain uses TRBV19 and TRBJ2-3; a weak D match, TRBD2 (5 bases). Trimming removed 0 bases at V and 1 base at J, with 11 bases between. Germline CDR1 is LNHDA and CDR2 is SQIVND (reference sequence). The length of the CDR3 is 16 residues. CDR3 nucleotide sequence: TGTGCCAGTAGTATAGATCTCCGGGGAGGCACAGATACGCAGTATTTT. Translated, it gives CASSIDLRGGTDTQYF.

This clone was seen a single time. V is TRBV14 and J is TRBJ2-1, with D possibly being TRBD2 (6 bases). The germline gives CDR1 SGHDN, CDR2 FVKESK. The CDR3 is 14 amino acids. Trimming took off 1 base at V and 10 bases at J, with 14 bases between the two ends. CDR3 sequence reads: CASSQGGGGAEQFF. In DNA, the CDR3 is TGTGCCAGCAGCCAAGGGGGCGGCGGGGCCGAGCAGTTCTTC.

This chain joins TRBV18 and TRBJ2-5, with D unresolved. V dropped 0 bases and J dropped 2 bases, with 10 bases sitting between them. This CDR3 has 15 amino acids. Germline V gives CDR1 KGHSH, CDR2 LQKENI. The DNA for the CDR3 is TGTGCCAGCTCACCACCGTCCCTCGTACAAGAGACCCAGTACTTC. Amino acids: CASSPPSLVQETQYF.

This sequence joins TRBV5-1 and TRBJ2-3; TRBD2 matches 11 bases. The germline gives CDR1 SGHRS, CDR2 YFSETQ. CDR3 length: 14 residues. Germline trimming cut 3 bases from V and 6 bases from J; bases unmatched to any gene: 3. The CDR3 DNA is TGCGCCAGCAGCTCGACTAGCGGGGACGATACGCAGTATTTT. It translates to CASSSTSGDDTQYF.

The CDR3 here is CASSPTGFIYGYTF. CDR3 in DNA: TGCGCCAGCAGCCCGACAGGGTTTATCTATGGCTACACCTTC. V usage is TRBV4-3 and J usage is TRBJ1-2, with 7 bases that match TRBD1. Germline-derived CDR1 and CDR2 are LGHNA and YSLEER. V dropped 4 bases and J dropped 4; count of bases not matched to a gene: 6. The CDR3 runs to 14 residues.

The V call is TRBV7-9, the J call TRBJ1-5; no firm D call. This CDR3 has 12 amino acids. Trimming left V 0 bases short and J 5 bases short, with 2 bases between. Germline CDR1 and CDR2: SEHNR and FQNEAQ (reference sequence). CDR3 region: CASSLADQPQHF. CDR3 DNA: TGTGCCAGCAGCTTAGCAGATCAGCCCCAGCATTTT.

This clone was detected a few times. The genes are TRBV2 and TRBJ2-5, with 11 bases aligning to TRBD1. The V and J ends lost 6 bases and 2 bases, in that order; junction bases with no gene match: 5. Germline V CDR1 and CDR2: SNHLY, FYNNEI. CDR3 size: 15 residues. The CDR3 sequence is CASRSGQGAQETQYF. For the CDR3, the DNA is TGTGCCAGCAGATCCGGACAGGGGGCTCAAGAGACCCAGTACTTC.

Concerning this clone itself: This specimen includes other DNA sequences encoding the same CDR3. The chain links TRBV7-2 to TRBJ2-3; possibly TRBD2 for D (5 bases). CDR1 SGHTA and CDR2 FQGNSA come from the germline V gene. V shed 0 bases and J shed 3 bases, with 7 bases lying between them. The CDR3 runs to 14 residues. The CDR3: CASSLAGATDTQYF. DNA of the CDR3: TGTGCCAGCAGCTTAGCGGGAGCAACAGATACGCAGTATTTT.

As DNA, the CDR3 is TGCAGCGTTGAAGATCCAGGGACAGGAGGAATTACTGAAGCTTTCTTT. Translation: CSVEDPGTGGITEAFF. The V and J genes are TRBV29-1 and TRBJ1-1; 8 bases line up with TRBD1. Germline loops: CDR1 SQVTM, CDR2 ANQGSEA. The J segment lost 5 bases and the V segment lost 0 bases, leaving 11 bases of the junction unmatched. This CDR3 contains 16 residues. Based on the CDR3 plus reference TRBV29-1 and TRBJ1-1, the full variable domain is SAVISQKPSRDICQRGTSLTIQCQVDSQVTMMFWYRQQPGQSLTLIATANQGSEATYESGFVIDKFPISRPNLTFSTLTVSNMSPEDSSIYLCSVEDPGTGGITEAFFGQGTRLTVV.

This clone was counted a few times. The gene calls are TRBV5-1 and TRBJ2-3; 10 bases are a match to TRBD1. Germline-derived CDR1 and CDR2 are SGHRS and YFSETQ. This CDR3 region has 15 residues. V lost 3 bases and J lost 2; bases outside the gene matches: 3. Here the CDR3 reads CASSWGQGLTDTQYF. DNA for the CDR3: TGCGCCAGCAGCTGGGGACAGGGGCTCACAGATACGCAGTATTTT.

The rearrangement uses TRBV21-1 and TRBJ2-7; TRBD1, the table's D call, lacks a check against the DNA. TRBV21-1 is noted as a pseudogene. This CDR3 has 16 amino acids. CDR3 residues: CASSNRQGMSSYEQYF. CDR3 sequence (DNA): TGTGCCAGCAGCAATCGACAGGGGATGAGCTCCTACGAGCAGTACTTC.